This is a list of T cell receptor beta chains from one sample in a study of blood T cell repertoires in COVID-19. Assay: immunoSEQ multiplex PCR; the TCRdb copy retains only in-frame clones and omits some. The table has under 350,000 clones, roughly 89% seen once; the top ten hold under 2.5%. Sequencing was done on a sample of PBMCs or T cells enriched from blood (not recorded which). Receptors were obtained from a woman aged 60-75 years who had recovered from COVID-19. CDR3s include the opening cysteine and the closing phenylalanine or tryptophan. The D gene is left open where the match is weak. Not every row has a clone size; where given, it reads once, few, many or a size class.

TRBV5-1	TRBJ1-2	.	.	TGCGCCAGCACCCAAGGCGGTAGGAATGGCTACACCTTC	CASTQGGRNGYTF
TRBV3-1/TRBV3-2	TRBJ2-5	.	TRBD2	TGTGCCAGCAGCGCGAGCGGGGACGAGACCCAGTACTTC	CASSASGDETQYF
TRBV28	TRBJ1-5	.	.	TGTGCCAGCAGTAGACAGCACTTAAATCAGCCCCAGCATTTT	CASSRQHLNQPQHF
TRBV11-2	TRBJ1-3	.	.	TGTGCCAGCAGCTTAGAAAAGGGGATATCTGGAAACACCATATATTTT	CASSLEKGISGNTIYF
TRBV3-1/TRBV3-2	TRBJ1-3	.	.	TGTGCCAGCAGCCAAGATGTCAGAAACACCATATATTTT	CASSQDVRNTIYF
TRBV25-1	TRBJ1-2	.	.	TGTGCCAGCAGTGGGTCAGGGTACGGCTACACCTTC	CASSGSGYGYTF
TRBV7-2	TRBJ2-3	.	TRBD2	TGTGCCAGCAGCCTTTGGACTAGCGGGAGGGCTAGCACAGATACGCAGTATTTT	CASSLWTSGRASTDTQYF
TRBV7-9	TRBJ2-1	.	.	TGTGCCAGCAGCACCAGGACTGCCGGGGGAGCCGATGAGCAGTTCTTC	CASSTRTAGGADEQFF
TRBV11-2	TRBJ2-5	.	.	TGTGCCAGCAGCTTCGGACTACAAGAGACCCAGTACTTC	CASSFGLQETQYF
TRBV4-1	TRBJ2-5	.	.	TGCGCCAGCAGCCGGGGCGGGACGAACCAAGAGACCCAGTACTTC	CASSRGGTNQETQYF
TRBV5-1	TRBJ1-1	few	.	TGCGCCAGCAGCTTAACAGGGAACACTGAAGCTTTCTTT	CASSLTGNTEAFF
TRBV28	TRBJ2-4	.	TRBD2	TGTGCCAGCAGTTCTACACTAGCGGGAGTTGCCAAAAACATTCAGTACTTC	CASSSTLAGVAKNIQYF
TRBV7-3	TRBJ2-3	.	.	TGTGCCAGCGGGTACCAGGGCACAGATACGCAGTATTTT	CASGYQGTDTQYF
TRBV19	TRBJ1-5	.	.	TGTGCCAGTAGTGACAGAACCGGTCAGCCCCAGCATTTT	CASSDRTGQPQHF
TRBV9	TRBJ2-5	.	.	TGTGCCAGCAACCGGGGTCGGGAGGAGACCCAGTACTTC	CASNRGREETQYF
TRBV19	TRBJ1-2	.	.	TGTGCCAGTAGTTTCGGGAGCGGTAACTATGGCTACACCTTC	CASSFGSGNYGYTF
TRBV28	TRBJ1-1	few	.	TGTGCCAGCAGCCCTACAGGGAGTGGGGACACTGAAGCTTTCTTT	CASSPTGSGDTEAFF
TRBV5-5	TRBJ1-1	.	TRBD1	TGTGCCAGCAGCTTGGCCGGAGAGGGGGCATACCCAGGAGCTTTCTTT	CASSLAGEGAYPGAFF
TRBV4-2	TRBJ2-7	few	.	TGTGCCAGCAGCCAAGGGAGCAGCGGAGCCTACGAGCAGTACTTC	CASSQGSSGAYEQYF
TRBV10-3	TRBJ2-7	.	TRBD1	TGTGCCATCAATCCGGGACAGGGGAAAGGGCCCTACGAGCAGTACTTC	CAINPGQGKGPYEQYF
TRBV5-6	TRBJ2-7	.	.	TGTGCCAGCAGCCCAACAATTAGCGGCTACGAGCAGTACTTC	CASSPTISGYEQYF
TRBV29-1	TRBJ1-2	.	TRBD1	TGCAGCGATTTCCGGGACAGGGTTAGTGGCTACACCTTC	CSDFRDRVSGYTF
TRBV29-1	TRBJ1-1	.	.	TGCAGCGTTGAAGACCTATACACTGAAGCTTTCTTT	CSVEDLYTEAFF
TRBV6-2/TRBV6-3	TRBJ2-7	.	.	TGTGCCAGCAGTTATACCGGTTACGAGCAGTACTTC	CASSYTGYEQYF
TRBV25-1	TRBJ1-1	.	.	TGTGCCAGCAGTGAAGGGCACCCAGAGGGAACTGAAGCTTTCTTT	CASSEGHPEGTEAFF
TRBV10-3	TRBJ1-4	.	TRBD1	TGTGCCATCAGTGGAGACAGGGAGGATGAAAAACTGTTTTTT	CAISGDREDEKLFF
TRBV7-3	TRBJ2-1	few	.	TGTGCCAGCAGCCCACCTTCAGGGAATGAGCAGTTCTTC	CASSPPSGNEQFF
TRBV27	TRBJ2-5	.	.	TGTGCCAGCAGTTTAAAGTCAGTCCAAGAGACCCAGTACTTC	CASSLKSVQETQYF
TRBV2	TRBJ2-3	.	TRBD2	TGTGCCAGCAGCCAACGCCCTAGCGGGGTCACAGATACGCAGTATTTT	CASSQRPSGVTDTQYF
TRBV5-6	TRBJ1-5	.	TRBD1	TGTGCCAGCAGCTTGGTGGGACAGGGGGGGAATCAGCCCCAGCATTTT	CASSLVGQGGNQPQHF
TRBV20-1	TRBJ2-5	.	TRBD2	TGCAGTGCTAGTCCCCCGGGACTAGCGGGGGCGGAGACCCAGTACTTC	CSASPPGLAGAETQYF
TRBV11-2	TRBJ2-7	.	TRBD2	TGTGCCAGCAGCTTAGGGGCTAGCGGGCCCTACGAGCAGTACTTC	CASSLGASGPYEQYF
TRBV30	TRBJ1-1	.	.	TGTGCCTGGAGTTTCGAGGGTGAAGCTTTCTTT	CAWSFEGEAFF
TRBV6-5	TRBJ1-2	few	.	TGTGCCAGCCATAACTATGGCTACACCTTC	CASHNYGYTF
TRBV5-1	TRBJ2-2	.	.	TGCGCCAGCAGCTTGGGCGCGGGAAGGCCCGGGGAGCTGTTTTTT	CASSLGAGRPGELFF
TRBV3-1/TRBV3-2	TRBJ2-5	once	TRBD2	TGTGCCAGCAGCACCAGCGGGGGGGCCGGAGAGACCCAGTACTTC	CASSTSGGAGETQYF
TRBV5-1	TRBJ1-6	.	.	TGCGCCAGCAGCCCGGACGGGGGAAGGTCACCCCTCCACTTT	CASSPDGGRSPLHF
TRBV29-1	TRBJ1-1	.	TRBD1	TGCAGCGTTGTGGTTCGACAGGGCGGCCTTACTGAAGCTTTCTTT	CSVVVRQGGLTEAFF
TRBV19	TRBJ1-1	.	.	TGTGCCAGTCTGGTTGGAGGGATTTATGCTGAAGCTTTCTTT	CASLVGGIYAEAFF
TRBV6-5	TRBJ1-6	once	.	TGTGCCACCTTGGGGGGGTCACTTAGCGTTTCACCCCTCCACTTT	CATLGGSLSVSPLHF
TRBV5-4	TRBJ1-4	.	.	TGTGCCAGCAGCTTGGGGGGCTTCGGGTTAGAAAAACTGTTTTTT	CASSLGGFGLEKLFF
TRBV21-1	TRBJ1-1	.	.	TGTGCCAGCAGCCCTATTGGGGACAGTCCTTATGAAGCTTTCTTT	CASSPIGDSPYEAFF
TRBV18	TRBJ2-2	.	.	TGTGCCAGCTCACCACTCTCCGGGGAGCTGTTTTTT	CASSPLSGELFF
TRBV28	TRBJ1-2	.	TRBD1	TGTGCCAGCAGTTCCCCTGGGACAGGGGAAGGCTACACCTTC	CASSSPGTGEGYTF
TRBV5-4	TRBJ1-3	.	.	TGTGCCAGCAGCTTTAATGCAGGGTTTTCTGGAAACACCATATATTTT	CASSFNAGFSGNTIYF
TRBV9	TRBJ2-5	.	TRBD1	TGTGCCAGCAGCGCCGGGACAGGGGGCGCGGAGACCCAGTACTTC	CASSAGTGGAETQYF
TRBV7-9	TRBJ2-5	.	.	TGTGCCAGCAGCCGTCCCCCTAGCGAAGAGACCCAGTACTTC	CASSRPPSEETQYF
TRBV11-2	TRBJ1-6	.	.	TGTGCCAGCAGCCCAACCAGGGGAGGGTCACCCCTCCACTTT	CASSPTRGGSPLHF
TRBV5-1	TRBJ2-7	.	.	TGCGCCAGCACCTCCCACCCGGGGGAGGCTTCGCCCTACGAGCAGTACTTC	CASTSHPGEASPYEQYF
TRBV28	TRBJ1-6	.	.	TGTGCCAGCAGTCAAAATCAACCCCTCCACTTT	CASSQNQPLHF
TRBV5-6	TRBJ1-4	.	.	TGTGCCAGCAGGCTCGGGCAGGGCCCCTGGGCTAATGAAAAACTGTTTTTT	CASRLGQGPWANEKLFF
TRBV5-4	TRBJ2-3	.	TRBD2	TGTGCCAGCAGCTTGGCGGCGGGAGCCACAGATACGCAGTATTTT	CASSLAAGATDTQYF
TRBV18	TRBJ1-5	.	.	TGTGCCAGCTCAGAACAGGGAAATCAGCCCCAGCATTTT	CASSEQGNQPQHF
TRBV7-9	TRBJ2-7	.	TRBD2	TGTGCCAGCAGCTTAGCTGCGGGAGGTGGCTACGAGCAGTACTTC	CASSLAAGGGYEQYF
TRBV5-1	TRBJ2-7	.	TRBD2	TGCGCCACCTCCACTAGCGGGGGGTACTACGAGCAGTACTTC	CATSTSGGYYEQYF
TRBV7-9	TRBJ2-1	.	TRBD1	TGTGCCAGCAGCTGGGACGGGACAGTCTGGTTCTTC	CASSWDGTVWFF
TRBV5-4	TRBJ2-7	.	.	TGTGCCAGCAGCTTGGACTCCCTGAGCTCCTACGAGCAGTACTTC	CASSLDSLSSYEQYF
TRBV30	TRBJ2-3	.	TRBD1	TGTGCCTGGAGTCCCCAGGGGGACGCAGATACGCAGTATTTT	CAWSPQGDADTQYF